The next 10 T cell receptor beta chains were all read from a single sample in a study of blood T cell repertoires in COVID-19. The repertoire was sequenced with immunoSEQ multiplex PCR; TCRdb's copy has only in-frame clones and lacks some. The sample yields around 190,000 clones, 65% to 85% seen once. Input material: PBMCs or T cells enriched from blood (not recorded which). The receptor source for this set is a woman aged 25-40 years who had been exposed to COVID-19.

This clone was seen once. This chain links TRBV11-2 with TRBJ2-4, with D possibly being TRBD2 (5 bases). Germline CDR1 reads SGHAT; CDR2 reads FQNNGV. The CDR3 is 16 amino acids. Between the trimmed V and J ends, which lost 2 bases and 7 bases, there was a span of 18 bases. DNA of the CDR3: TGTGCCAGCAGCTTACTGGTGGGTTTTACGGGGAACATTCAGTACTTC. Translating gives CASSLLVGFTGNIQYF.

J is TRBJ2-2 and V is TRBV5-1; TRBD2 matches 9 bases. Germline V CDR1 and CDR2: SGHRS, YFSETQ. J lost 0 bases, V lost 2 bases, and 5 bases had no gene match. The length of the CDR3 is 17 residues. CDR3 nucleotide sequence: TGCGCCAGCAGCTTTATGGCTAGCGGGACGAACACCGGGGAGCTGTTTTTT. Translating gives CASSFMASGTNTGELFF. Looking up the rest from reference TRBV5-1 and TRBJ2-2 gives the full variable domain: KAGVTQTPRYLIKTRGQQVTLSCSPISGHRSVSWYQQTPGQGLQFLFEYFSETQRNKGNFPGRFSGRQFSNSRSEMNVSTLELGDSALYLCASSFMASGTNTGELFFGEGSRLTVL.

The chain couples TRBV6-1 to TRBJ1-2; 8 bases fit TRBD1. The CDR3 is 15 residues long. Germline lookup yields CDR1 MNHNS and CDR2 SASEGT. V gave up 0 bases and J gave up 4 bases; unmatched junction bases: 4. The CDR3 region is CASSEASTGGYGYTF. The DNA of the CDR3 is TGTGCCAGCAGTGAAGCCTCCACAGGGGGCTATGGCTACACCTTC.

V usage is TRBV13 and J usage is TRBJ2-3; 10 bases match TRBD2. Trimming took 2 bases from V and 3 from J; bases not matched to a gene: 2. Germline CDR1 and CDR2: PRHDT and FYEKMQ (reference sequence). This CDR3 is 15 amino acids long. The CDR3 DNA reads TGTGCCAGCAGCTTAAAGCGGGGGGGAACAGATACGCAGTATTTT. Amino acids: CASSLKRGGTDTQYF.

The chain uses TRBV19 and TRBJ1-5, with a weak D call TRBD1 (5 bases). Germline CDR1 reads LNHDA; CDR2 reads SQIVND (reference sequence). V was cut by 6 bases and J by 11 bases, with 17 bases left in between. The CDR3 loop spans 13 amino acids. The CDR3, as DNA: TGTGCCAGTAGCCCAAGTCCGGCAGGGACCCAGCATTTT. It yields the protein CASSPSPAGTQHF.

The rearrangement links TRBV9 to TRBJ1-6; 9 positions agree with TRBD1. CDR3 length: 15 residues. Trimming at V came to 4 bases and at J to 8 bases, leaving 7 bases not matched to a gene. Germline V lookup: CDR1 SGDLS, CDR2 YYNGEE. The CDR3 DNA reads TGTGCCAGCAGCACCCGACAGGGGGGGGATTCACCCCTCCACTTT. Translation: CASSTRQGGDSPLHF.

CDR3 sequence: CASSPRENTEAFF. The CDR3 DNA sequence: TGTGCCAGCAGCCCCCGGGAGAACACTGAAGCTTTCTTT. The chain employs TRBV6-2 or TRBV6-3 and TRBJ1-1, with D uncertain. The V end was cut by 6 bases, the J end by 1 base, with 9 bases between. Germline V gives CDR1 MNHEY, CDR2 SVGEGT. CDR3 length: 13 residues.

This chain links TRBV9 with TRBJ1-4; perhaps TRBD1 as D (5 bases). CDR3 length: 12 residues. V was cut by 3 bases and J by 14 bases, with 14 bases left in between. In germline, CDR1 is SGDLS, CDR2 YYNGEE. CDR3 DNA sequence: TGTGCCAGCAGCGCCGAGGGAGGGGTTCTGTTTTTT. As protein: CASSAEGGVLFF.

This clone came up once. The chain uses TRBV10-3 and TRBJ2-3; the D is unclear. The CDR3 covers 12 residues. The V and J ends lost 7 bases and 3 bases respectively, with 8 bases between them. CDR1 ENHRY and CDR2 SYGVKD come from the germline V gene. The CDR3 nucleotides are TGTGCCATCATCGACGGGACAGATACGCAGTATTTT. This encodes CAIIDGTDTQYF.

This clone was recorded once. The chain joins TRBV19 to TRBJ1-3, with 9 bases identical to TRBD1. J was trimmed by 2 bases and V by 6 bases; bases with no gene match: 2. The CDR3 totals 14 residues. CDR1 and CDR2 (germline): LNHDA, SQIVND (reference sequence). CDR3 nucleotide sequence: TGTGCCAGTAGACAGGGGGCGACTGGAAACACCATATATTTT. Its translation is CASRQGATGNTIYF.